A single sample gave rise to the 4 T cell receptor beta chains below, sequenced in a study of shared clonotypes between healthy human individuals. Data came from immunoSEQ multiplex PCR; TCRdb stores just in-frame clones and leaves some out. In the table there are fewer than 3 million clones, 85% to 95% of which are singletons. The material sequenced was naive CD4+ T cells from PBMCs. The sample's subset: CD45RA+ positively selected. The receptors originated from a man aged 18 to 35 in good health. Some clones in this sample may be carry-over from other donors' samples.

The chain has TRBV6-5 and TRBJ2-5, with 7 positions matching TRBD1. Germline-derived CDR1 and CDR2 are MNHEY and SVGAGI. CDR3 length: 13 residues. V trimming: 5 bases; J trimming: 4 bases; junction bases outside the gene matches: 4. In DNA, the CDR3 is TGTGCCAGCAGTACCGACAGGGCAGAGACCCAGTACTTC. Translated: CASSTDRAETQYF.

The chain couples TRBV5-4 to TRBJ2-1; tentatively, D is TRBD1 (6 bases). The length of the CDR3 is 15 residues. Between the trimmed V and J ends, which lost 3 bases and 0 bases, there was a span of 10 bases. Per the germline V gene, CDR1 is SGHNT and CDR2 is YYREEE (reference sequence). The chain's CDR3 is CASSSQQGSYNEQFF. The CDR3 DNA follows: TGTGCCAGCAGCTCACAACAGGGCTCCTACAATGAGCAGTTCTTC.

J is TRBJ1-2 and V is TRBV19; TRBD1 is a possible D gene (6 bases). CDR1 is LNHDA and CDR2 is SQIVND in the germline V gene (reference sequence). The V gene lost 4 bases and the J gene lost 8 bases, with 20 bases spanning the gap. The CDR3 runs 15 residues. The CDR3 spells CASSTQNRKGGGYTF. Written as DNA, the CDR3 is TGTGCCAGTAGTACCCAGAACAGGAAGGGGGGCGGCTACACCTTC.

The chain joins TRBV18 to TRBJ1-4; maybe TRBD1 (5 bases). Trimming shortened V by 6 bases and J by 3 bases, and 14 bases separated the two germline ends. This CDR3 has 15 amino acids. CDR1 is KGHSH and CDR2 is LQKENI in the germline V gene. The CDR3 DNA reads as TGTGCCAGCTCCAGCCTACAGGCCTCTAATGAAAAACTGTTTTTT. Encoded protein: CASSSLQASNEKLFF.